This TCR beta chain was profiled in a study of blood T cell repertoires in COVID-19 (dated by TCRdb to 2018 to 2021). In terms of the full investigation: The collaborator samples originated in the United States, Italy and Spain and spanned the acute and convalescent phases of COVID-19. The material from the prospective study consisted of cDNA or gDNA derived from T cells, B-cell-depleted T cells, or PBMCs. Deeply sampled blood TCRbeta repertoires from subjects exposed to, actively infected with, or recovered from COVID-19 were included in the dataset. A freely available public database, intended as a resource for researchers studying the immune response to SARS-CoV-2, is where the repertoires were released. Samples were obtained from the ongoing ImmuneRACE study (first 160 participants) and from 1,000 to 1,500 subjects provided by 6 global collaborators. Nearly every sample came with metadata listing a de-identified subject ID, COVID-19 status, age in years and sex. Where available, HLA class I and class II types were obtained from metadata supplied by the sample provider rather than from assay-based typing.

Broader findings and caveats from the paper: Clinical and demographic metadata were provided uncurated, with the amount varying by source and participant.

Collaborating institutions collected whole blood in K2EDTA tubes following their own protocols. For TCRbeta analysis, collaborator samples were shipped as frozen whole blood, as isolated PBMCs, or as DNA extracted from either sample type. The immunoSEQ Assay, a bias-controlled multiplex PCR, was used to amplify TCRbeta CDR3 regions from genomic DNA. The paper's processing steps were these. The number of nucleated cells in each sample was estimated by amplification of reference gene primers within the assay. To quantify the absolute abundance of each unique TCRbeta CDR3 rearrangement, sequence reads were collapsed and filtered. For each sample, productive Simpson clonality was calculated by taking the square root of Simpson's diversity index across productive rearrangements. In TCRdb, the immuneACCESS table is reduced to in-frame sequences with V and J assigned. These tables do not hold every clone; where another copy was compared, an unresolved V gene accounts for under half, and the others remain unexplained. The V and J calls and clone size come from that table; D and trimming were worked out from the DNA. This sample comprises 180,000 or so clones, roughly 90% of them detected only once. In total, the top ten clones hold 0.55% to 0.8% of the sample.

The CDR1 and CDR2 encoded by the germline V gene are ENHRY and SYGVKD. The CDR3 runs 13 amino acids, cysteine and phenylalanine included. The CDR3 DNA has 39 bases and is translated from base 1. Germline trimming amounts to 6 bases on V and 0 bases on J, with 1 as the count of junction bases outside the gene matches. Concerning this clone: Its antigen is still unknown. Qualities for individual bases were not recorded, and no much larger clone is one base off.

Sequencing was done on a sample of peripheral blood. This TCR was recovered from a man aged 45-60 years with acute or convalescent COVID-19. The chain employs TRBV10-3 and TRBJ1-1; 7 bases in the junction line up with TRBD1. The CDR3: CAIRQGMNTEAFF. The nucleotides are TGTGCCATCAGACAGGGGATGAACACTGAAGCTTTCTTT.